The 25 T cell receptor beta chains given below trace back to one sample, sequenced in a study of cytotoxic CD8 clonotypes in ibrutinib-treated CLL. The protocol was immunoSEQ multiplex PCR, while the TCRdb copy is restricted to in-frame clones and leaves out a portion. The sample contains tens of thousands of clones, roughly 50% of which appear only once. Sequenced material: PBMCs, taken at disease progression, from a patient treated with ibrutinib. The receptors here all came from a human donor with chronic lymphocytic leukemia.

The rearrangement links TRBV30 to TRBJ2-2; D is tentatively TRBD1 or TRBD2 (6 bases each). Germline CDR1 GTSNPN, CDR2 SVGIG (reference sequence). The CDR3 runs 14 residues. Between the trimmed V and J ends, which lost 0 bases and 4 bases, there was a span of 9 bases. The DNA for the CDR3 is TGTGCCTGGAGTGTACAGGGAGGCACCGGGGAGCTGTTTTTT. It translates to CAWSVQGGTGELFF.

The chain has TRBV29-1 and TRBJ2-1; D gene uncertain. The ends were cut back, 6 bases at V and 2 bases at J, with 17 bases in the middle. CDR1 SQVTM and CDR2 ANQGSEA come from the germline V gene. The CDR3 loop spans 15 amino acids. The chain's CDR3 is CSVILQGKTYNEQFF. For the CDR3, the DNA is TGCAGCGTGATACTACAAGGGAAGACCTACAATGAGCAGTTCTTC.

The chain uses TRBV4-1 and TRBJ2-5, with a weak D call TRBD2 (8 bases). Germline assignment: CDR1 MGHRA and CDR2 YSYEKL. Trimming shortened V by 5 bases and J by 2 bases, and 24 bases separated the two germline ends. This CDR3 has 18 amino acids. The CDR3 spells CASSFHRGGTAEQETQYF. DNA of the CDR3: TGCGCCAGCAGCTTCCATCGCGGGGGGACAGCGGAACAAGAGACCCAGTACTTC.

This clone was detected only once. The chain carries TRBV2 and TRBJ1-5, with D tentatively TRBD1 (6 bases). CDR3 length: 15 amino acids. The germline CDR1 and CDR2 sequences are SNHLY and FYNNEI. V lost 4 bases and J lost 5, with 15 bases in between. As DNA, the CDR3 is TGTGCCAGCAGTGGAGGGTCTGACAGGTATCAGCCCCAGCATTTT. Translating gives CASSGGSDRYQPQHF.

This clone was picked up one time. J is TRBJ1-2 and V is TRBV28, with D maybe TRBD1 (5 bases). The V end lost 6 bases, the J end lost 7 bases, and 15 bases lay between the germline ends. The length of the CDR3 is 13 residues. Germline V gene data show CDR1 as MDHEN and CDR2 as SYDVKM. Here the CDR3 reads CASSSGRVGGYTF. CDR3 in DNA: TGTGCCAGCAGCTCCGGCAGGGTCGGTGGCTACACCTTC.

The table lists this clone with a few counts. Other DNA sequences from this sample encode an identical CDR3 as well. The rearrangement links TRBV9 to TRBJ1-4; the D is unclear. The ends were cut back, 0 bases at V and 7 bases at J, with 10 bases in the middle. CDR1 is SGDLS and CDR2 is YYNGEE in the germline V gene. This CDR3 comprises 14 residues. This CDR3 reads CASSVGPGGEKLFF. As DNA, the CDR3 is TGTGCCAGCAGCGTAGGGCCGGGAGGTGAAAAACTGTTTTTT.

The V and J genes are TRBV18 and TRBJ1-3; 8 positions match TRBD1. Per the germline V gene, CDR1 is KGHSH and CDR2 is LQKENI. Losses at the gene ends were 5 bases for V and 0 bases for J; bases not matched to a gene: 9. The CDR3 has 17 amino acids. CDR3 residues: CASSTGQAQYSGNTIYF. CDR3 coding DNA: TGTGCCAGCTCAACGGGACAGGCCCAATACTCTGGAAACACCATATATTTT.

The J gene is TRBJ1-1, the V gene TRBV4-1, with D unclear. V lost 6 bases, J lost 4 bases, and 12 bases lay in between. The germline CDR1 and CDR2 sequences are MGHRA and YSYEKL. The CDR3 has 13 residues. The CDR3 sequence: CASSRRSSTEAFF. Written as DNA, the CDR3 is TGCGCCAGCAGTCGAAGGTCTAGCACTGAAGCTTTCTTT.

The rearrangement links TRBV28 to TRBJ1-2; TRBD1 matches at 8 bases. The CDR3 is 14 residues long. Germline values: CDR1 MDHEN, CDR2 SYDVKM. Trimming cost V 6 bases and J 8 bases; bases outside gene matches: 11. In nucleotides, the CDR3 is TGTGCCAGCAGCCCGGGACAGGCGAGGGAGGGCTACACCTTC. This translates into CASSPGQAREGYTF.

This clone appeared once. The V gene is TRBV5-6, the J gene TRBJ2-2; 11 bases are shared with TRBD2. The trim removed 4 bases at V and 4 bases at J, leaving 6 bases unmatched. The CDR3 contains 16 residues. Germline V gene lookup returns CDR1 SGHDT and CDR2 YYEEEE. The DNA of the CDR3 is TGTGCCAGCAGCCACCCCGGACTAGCGGGCACCGGGGAGCTGTTTTTT. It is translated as CASSHPGLAGTGELFF.

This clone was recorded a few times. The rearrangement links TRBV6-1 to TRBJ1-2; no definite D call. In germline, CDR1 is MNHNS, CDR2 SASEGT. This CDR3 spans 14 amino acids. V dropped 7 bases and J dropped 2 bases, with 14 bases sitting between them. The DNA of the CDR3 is TGTGCCAGCACCAAGAGTGACGGAAACTATGGCTACACCTTC. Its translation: CASTKSDGNYGYTF.

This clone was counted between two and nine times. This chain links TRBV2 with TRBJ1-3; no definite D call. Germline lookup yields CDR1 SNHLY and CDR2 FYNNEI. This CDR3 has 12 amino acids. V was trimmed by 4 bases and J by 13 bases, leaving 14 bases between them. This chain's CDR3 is CASSVGGRVIYF. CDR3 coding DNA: TGTGCCAGCAGTGTAGGAGGCAGAGTGATATATTTT.

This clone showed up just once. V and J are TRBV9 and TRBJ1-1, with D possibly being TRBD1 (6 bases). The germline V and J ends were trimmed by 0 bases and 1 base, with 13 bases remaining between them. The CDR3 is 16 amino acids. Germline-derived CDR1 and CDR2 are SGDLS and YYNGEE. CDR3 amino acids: CASSVVPRGANTEAFF. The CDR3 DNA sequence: TGTGCCAGCAGCGTAGTGCCTCGGGGGGCGAACACTGAAGCTTTCTTT.

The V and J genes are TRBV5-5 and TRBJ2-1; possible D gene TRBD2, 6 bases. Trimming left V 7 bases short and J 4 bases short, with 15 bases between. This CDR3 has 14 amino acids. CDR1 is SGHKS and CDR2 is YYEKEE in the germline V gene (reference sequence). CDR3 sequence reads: CASLGGTAYNEQFF. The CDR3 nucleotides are TGTGCCAGCTTGGGGGGAACTGCATACAATGAGCAGTTCTTC.

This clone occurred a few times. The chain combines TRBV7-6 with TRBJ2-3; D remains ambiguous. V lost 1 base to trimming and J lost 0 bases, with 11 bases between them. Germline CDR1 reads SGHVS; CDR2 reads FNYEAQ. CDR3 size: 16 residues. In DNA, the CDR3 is TGTGCCAGCAGCTTAGGAGGTCGCGGCAGCACAGATACGCAGTATTTT. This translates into CASSLGGRGSTDTQYF.

In DNA form, the CDR3 reads TGTGCCAGCAGCGCAAAGGTGGAGTTCTTC. Encoded protein: CASSAKVEFF. J is TRBJ2-1 and V is TRBV9, with unresolved D. Germline V gene lookup returns CDR1 SGDLS and CDR2 YYNGEE. The V and J ends lost 3 bases and 14 bases respectively, with 9 bases between them. The CDR3 sequence is 10 residues long.

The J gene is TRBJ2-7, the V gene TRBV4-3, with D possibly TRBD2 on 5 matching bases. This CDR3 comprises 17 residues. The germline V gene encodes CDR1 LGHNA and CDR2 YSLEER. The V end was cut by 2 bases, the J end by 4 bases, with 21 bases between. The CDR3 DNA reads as TGCGCCAGCAGCCAACGGGCCGATTCCCGGGGTTTATACGAGCAGTACTTC. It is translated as CASSQRADSRGLYEQYF.

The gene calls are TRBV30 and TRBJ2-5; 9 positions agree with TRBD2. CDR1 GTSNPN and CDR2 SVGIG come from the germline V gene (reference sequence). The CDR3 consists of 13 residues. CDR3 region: CALPRLAEETQYF. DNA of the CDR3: TGTGCTCTGCCCCGACTAGCGGAAGAGACCCAGTACTTC. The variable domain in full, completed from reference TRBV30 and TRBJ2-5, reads SQTIHQWPATLVQPVGSPLSLECTVEGTSNPNLYWYRQAAGRGLQLLFYSVGIGQISSEVPQNLSASRPQDRQFILSSKKLLLSDSGFYLCALPRLAEETQYFGPGTRLLVL.

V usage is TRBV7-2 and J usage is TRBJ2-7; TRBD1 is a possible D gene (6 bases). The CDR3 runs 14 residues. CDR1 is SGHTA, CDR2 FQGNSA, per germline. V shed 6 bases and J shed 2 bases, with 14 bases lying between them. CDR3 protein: CASSIVAGAYEQYF. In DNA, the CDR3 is TGTGCCAGCAGTATAGTGGCAGGGGCCTACGAGCAGTACTTC.

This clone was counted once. CDR3 sequence reads: CSAGTNSNQPQHF. CDR3 in DNA: TGCAGCGCCGGGACAAATAGCAATCAGCCCCAGCATTTT. The V gene is TRBV29-1, the J gene TRBJ1-5, with D possibly being TRBD1 (6 bases). Trimming pared 7 bases from V and 0 bases from J, leaving 10 bases between. Germline loops: CDR1 SQVTM, CDR2 ANQGSEA. This CDR3 region has 13 residues. Using reference TRBV29-1 and TRBJ1-5 for the parts outside the CDR3, the full variable domain is SAVISQKPSRDICQRGTSLTIQCQVDSQVTMMFWYRQQPGQSLTLIATANQGSEATYESGFVIDKFPISRPNLTFSTLTVSNMSPEDSSIYLCSAGTNSNQPQHFGDGTRLSIL.

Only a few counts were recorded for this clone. CDR3: CASSPPSASSEQFF. CDR3 in DNA: TGTGCCAGCTCACCACCATCGGCTAGCAGTGAGCAGTTCTTC. J is TRBJ2-1 and V is TRBV18, with a weak D call TRBD2 (5 bases). Trimming stripped 0 bases from V and 9 bases from J, with 12 bases between. Germline values: CDR1 KGHSH, CDR2 LQKENI. This CDR3 is built from 14 residues.

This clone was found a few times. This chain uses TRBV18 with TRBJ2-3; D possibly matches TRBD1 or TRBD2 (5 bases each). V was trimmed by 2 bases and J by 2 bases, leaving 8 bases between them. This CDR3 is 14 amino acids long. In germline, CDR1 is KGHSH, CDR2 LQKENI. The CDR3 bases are TGTGCCAGCTCACCATGGGACGACACAGATACGCAGTATTTT. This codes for CASSPWDDTDTQYF. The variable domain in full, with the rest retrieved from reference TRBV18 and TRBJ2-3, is NAGVMQNPRHLVRRRGQEARLRCSPMKGHSHVYWYRQLPEEGLKFMVYLQKENIIDESGMPKERFSAEFPKEGPSILRIQQVVRGDSAAYFCASSPWDDTDTQYFGPGTRLTVL.

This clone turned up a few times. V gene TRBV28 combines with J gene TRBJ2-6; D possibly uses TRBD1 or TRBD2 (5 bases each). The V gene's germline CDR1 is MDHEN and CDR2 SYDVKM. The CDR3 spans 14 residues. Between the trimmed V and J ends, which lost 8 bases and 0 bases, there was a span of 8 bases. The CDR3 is CASAGASGANVLTF. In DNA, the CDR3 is TGTGCCAGCGCCGGGGCCTCTGGGGCCAACGTCCTGACTTTC. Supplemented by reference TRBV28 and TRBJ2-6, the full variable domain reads DVKVTQSSRYLVKRTGEKVFLECVQDMDHENMFWYRQDPGLGLRLIYFSYDVKMKEKGDIPEGYSVSREKKERFSLILESASTNQTSMYLCASAGASGANVLTFGAGSRLTVL.

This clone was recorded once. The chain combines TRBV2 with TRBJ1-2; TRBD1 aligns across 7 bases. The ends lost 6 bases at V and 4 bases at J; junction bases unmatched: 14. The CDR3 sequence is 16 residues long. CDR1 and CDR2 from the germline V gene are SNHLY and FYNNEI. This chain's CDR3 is CASRPPGGGAGYGYTF. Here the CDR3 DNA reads TGTGCCAGCAGGCCCCCTGGAGGGGGCGCGGGCTATGGCTACACCTTC.

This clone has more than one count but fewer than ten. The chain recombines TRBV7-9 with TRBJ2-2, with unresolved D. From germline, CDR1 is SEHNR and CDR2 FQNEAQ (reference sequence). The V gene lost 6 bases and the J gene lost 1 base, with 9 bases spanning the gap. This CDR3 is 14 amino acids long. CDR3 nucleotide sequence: TGTGCCAGCAGTCACGATTGGAACACCGGGGAGCTGTTTTTT. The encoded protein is CASSHDWNTGELFF.